The 21 T cell receptor beta chains given below trace back to one sample, sequenced in a study of CD8+ T cells in alopecia areata. In the case of five patients, the CD4+ cells were sorted into CD25+CD127- cells. Extracted from the samples, RNA was reverse transcribed into cDNA to serve as the sequencing template. Only in-frame clones appear in the TCRdb table, and some are missing; sequencing was by immunoSEQ multiplex PCR. The table lists just over 20,000 clones, approximately 59% of them singletons, with 3.5% to 5% in the top ten. The sample was CD4+ Tregs sorted from blood. The receptors come from a human donor with alopecia areata.

This clone is a singleton in its sample. This sequence joins TRBV18 and TRBJ2-3; D gene ambiguous. CDR1 and CDR2 (germline): KGHSH, LQKENI. V lost 2 bases to trimming and J lost 1 base, with 10 bases between them. The length of the CDR3 is 15 residues. The DNA of the CDR3 is TGTGCCAGCTCACCAATAAAAAGACGCACAGATACGCAGTATTTT. This codes for CASSPIKRRTDTQYF.

This CDR3 is CASSWDPESTEAFF. The CDR3 DNA reads as TGCGCCAGCAGCTGGGACCCAGAGTCAACTGAAGCTTTCTTT. This sequence joins TRBV5-1 and TRBJ1-1, with a weak D call TRBD1 (5 bases). The CDR3 extends over 14 amino acids. Germline lookup yields CDR1 SGHRS and CDR2 YFSETQ. Trimming cost V 3 bases and J 5 bases, with 14 bases left between them.

The V gene is TRBV20-1, the J gene TRBJ2-1; tentatively, D is TRBD1 (6 bases). This CDR3 is 10 amino acids long. The germline CDR1 and CDR2 sequences are DFQATT and SNEGSKA (reference sequence). V shed 5 bases and J shed 7 bases, with 6 bases lying between them. The CDR3 sequence is CSAQGNEQFF. The CDR3 bases are TGCAGTGCTCAGGGGAATGAGCAGTTCTTC.

The CDR3 DNA follows: TGTGCCAGCAGCTCCCAAGGGGGTAGCCTCAATGAGCAGTTCTTC. This translates into CASSSQGGSLNEQFF. The chain links TRBV7-2 to TRBJ2-1; the D gene is possibly TRBD1 (6 bases). This CDR3 contains 15 residues. V lost 4 bases and J 6 bases, leaving 16 bases between the germline ends. From germline, CDR1 is SGHTA and CDR2 FQGNSA.

The chain carries TRBV7-2 and TRBJ2-7, with D perhaps matching TRBD1 or TRBD2 (5 bases each). This CDR3 spans 16 amino acids. CDR1 SGHTA and CDR2 FQGNSA come from the germline V gene. V was shortened by 3 bases and J by 0 bases, with 15 bases between the two germline ends. CDR3 DNA sequence: TGTGCCAGCAGCTTCCTGCCGGGACCCAGCTCCTACGAGCAGTACTTC. Its protein product is CASSFLPGPSSYEQYF.

V and J are TRBV29-1 and TRBJ2-4; the D is unclear. Per the germline V gene, CDR1 is SQVTM and CDR2 is ANQGSEA. This CDR3 is 11 amino acids long. Between the trimmed V and J ends, which lost 4 bases and 10 bases, there was a span of 11 bases. The CDR3 region has the DNA TGCAGCGTTGGGGAAAAGTCAATTCAGTACTTC. As protein: CSVGEKSIQYF.

The chain employs TRBV4-1 and TRBJ2-1; 7 bases are a match to TRBD2. Germline CDR1 is MGHRA and CDR2 is YSYEKL. V shed 1 base and J 5 bases; nucleotides not matched to a gene: 11. This CDR3 is built from 17 residues. The CDR3 loop reads CASSQVWIGTTDNEQFF. CDR3 coding DNA: TGCGCCAGCAGCCAAGTATGGATAGGGACTACGGACAATGAGCAGTTCTTC.

V is TRBV7-8 and J is TRBJ2-7; the D is unclear. The length of the CDR3 is 13 residues. Germline CDR1 and CDR2: SGHVS and FQNEAQ. Trimming removed 2 bases at V and 5 bases at J, with 10 bases between. The CDR3 sequence is CASSLRGRDEQYF. CDR3 sequence (DNA): TGTGCCAGCAGCTTAAGAGGACGGGACGAGCAGTACTTC.

The gene calls are TRBV28 and TRBJ2-1; 7 bases line up with TRBD1. The CDR3 runs to 14 residues. V shed 5 bases, J shed 6 bases, and the junction held 7 bases outside the gene matches. The germline gives CDR1 MDHEN, CDR2 SYDVKM. This CDR3 is CASSDPTGLNEQFF. CDR3 DNA sequence: TGTGCCAGCAGTGATCCGACAGGGCTCAATGAGCAGTTCTTC.

DNA for the CDR3: TGTGCCAGCAGCCCGTGGGGGACCGATACGCAGTATTTT. It yields the protein CASSPWGTDTQYF. This chain connects TRBV27 to TRBJ2-3; the D gene could be TRBD1 or TRBD2 (5 bases each). The CDR3 spans 13 residues. Trimming took 6 bases from V and 6 from J, leaving 13 bases between them. Per germline, CDR1 MNHEY and CDR2 SMNVEV (reference sequence).

The table lists this clone with a few counts. J is TRBJ2-1 and V is TRBV7-3; TRBD2 matches at 13 bases. The CDR3 length is 15 residues. Germline trimming cut 5 bases from V and 6 bases from J; bases unmatched to any gene: 4. Germline CDR1 SGHTA, CDR2 FQGTGA. The CDR3 protein is CASSRGLAGTNEQFF. Written as DNA, the CDR3 is TGTGCCAGCAGCCGGGGACTAGCGGGGACCAATGAGCAGTTCTTC.

This clone has more than one count but fewer than ten. This sequence joins TRBV23-1 and TRBJ1-4; tentatively, D is TRBD1 (6 bases). TRBV23-1 is treated as an ORF (open reading frame) with a function not yet certain. V was trimmed by 0 bases and J by 7 bases, leaving 18 bases between them. This CDR3 region has 17 residues. CDR3 coding DNA: TGCGCCAGCAGTCAATCTCTTGCCGGGACACAACCTGAAAAACTGTTTTTT. Amino acids: CASSQSLAGTQPEKLFF.

V and J are TRBV18 and TRBJ1-5, with D perhaps TRBD1 (5 bases). This CDR3 has 14 residues. Germline CDR1 KGHSH, CDR2 LQKENI. V lost 6 bases and J lost 6, with 15 bases in between. As DNA, the CDR3 is TGTGCCAGCTCGCGCGGAGGGGCTACTCAGCCCCAGCATTTT. It yields the protein CASSRGGATQPQHF.

This chain connects TRBV5-1 to TRBJ2-5; tentative D call: TRBD2 (5 bases). V was clipped by 0 bases and J by 5 bases, with 14 bases between them. This CDR3 has 15 amino acids. Per germline, CDR1 SGHRS and CDR2 YFSETQ. This CDR3 reads CASSLVVSGEETQYF. CDR3 sequence (DNA): TGCGCCAGCAGCTTGGTGGTTTCTGGGGAGGAGACCCAGTACTTC.

The chain uses TRBV28 and TRBJ1-1; the D is unclear. Germline CDR1 is MDHEN and CDR2 is SYDVKM. The CDR3 is 14 residues long. Trimming removed 4 bases from V and 1 base from J, with 10 bases in between. The CDR3 sequence: CASSSDIRNTEAFF. The CDR3 DNA follows: TGTGCCAGCAGTTCTGACATCCGGAACACTGAAGCTTTCTTT. Complete variable domain (other parts from reference TRBV28 and TRBJ1-1): DVKVTQSSRYLVKRTGEKVFLECVQDMDHENMFWYRQDPGLGLRLIYFSYDVKMKEKGDIPEGYSVSREKKERFSLILESASTNQTSMYLCASSSDIRNTEAFFGQGTRLTVV.

The chain carries TRBV28 and TRBJ2-2, with 8 bases aligning to TRBD1. The CDR3 has 16 amino acids. Germline lookup yields CDR1 MDHEN and CDR2 SYDVKM. The junction had 9 bases not matched to a gene; V was cut back by 4 bases and J by 5 bases. The CDR3 reads CASSYPGGLRTGELFF. Here the CDR3 DNA reads TGTGCCAGCAGTTATCCAGGGGGCCTGAGGACCGGGGAGCTGTTTTTT.

The chain links TRBV30 to TRBJ2-1, with no clear D. This CDR3 region has 13 residues. Trimming cost V 4 bases and J 4 bases, with 11 bases left between them. Germline loops: CDR1 GTSNPN, CDR2 SVGIG (reference sequence). The CDR3 DNA reads as TGTGCCTGGAACCCCGTCTCGTACAATGAGCAGTTCTTC. Its protein is CAWNPVSYNEQFF.

The chain recombines TRBV6-6 with TRBJ2-7; D possibly corresponds to TRBD2 (7 bases). Per germline, CDR1 MNHNY and CDR2 SVGAGI (reference sequence). The CDR3 spans 15 residues. V was cut by 8 bases and J by 6 bases, with 23 bases left in between. CDR3 nucleotides: TGTGCCAGCGCTAAAAGGGAGGGGGGGGGCGGCGAGCAGTACTTC. Amino acids: CASAKREGGGGEQYF.

Written as DNA, the CDR3 is TGTGCCGCTTCAAGTCAGGGCCTTCCTGAAGCTTTCTTT. It encodes CAASSQGLPEAFF. The V and J genes are TRBV10-3 and TRBJ1-1; maybe TRBD1 (5 bases). V shed 11 bases and J shed 6 bases, with 19 bases lying between them. The length of the CDR3 is 13 residues. Germline V gives CDR1 ENHRY, CDR2 SYGVKD.

This chain uses TRBV5-1 with TRBJ1-5; D is ambiguous. The length of the CDR3 is 13 residues. The germline V gene has CDR1 SGHRS and CDR2 YFSETQ. The V end lost 0 bases, the J end lost 5 bases, and 6 bases lay between the germline ends. The CDR3 region is CASSLDGDQPQHF. The CDR3 DNA reads as TGCGCCAGCAGCTTGGACGGGGATCAGCCCCAGCATTTT.

The rearrangement links TRBV27 to TRBJ2-1, with 8 positions matching TRBD2. The CDR3 consists of 16 residues. V lost 2 bases, J lost 5 bases, and 8 bases stayed unmatched. CDR1 is MNHEY and CDR2 is SMNVEV in the germline V gene (reference sequence). The CDR3 nucleotides are TGTGCCAGCAGTTTACTCGGCGGGAGGAATGACAATGAGCAGTTCTTC. Protein sequence: CASSLLGGRNDNEQFF.